This is a list of T cell receptor beta chains from one sample in a study of shared clonotypes between healthy human individuals. TCRdb's table, derived via immunoSEQ multiplex PCR, lists solely in-frame clones and lacks some. The table lists a few million clones, approximately 95% of them singletons. The specimen sequenced was naive CD4+ T cells from PBMCs. These receptors were obtained from a man aged 18 to 29 in good health. Some clones in this sample may be carry-over from other donors' samples. Each CDR3 is given with its conserved first and last residue. D genes are given only for firm matches. Clone size is given for some rows only: seen once, a few or many times, or a class if the clone is expanded.

D: -; size: -; V: TRBV7-9; J: TRBJ1-1; CDR3: CASSVTGLEAFF; DNA: TGTGCCAGCAGCGTAACAGGGCTTGAAGCTTTCTTT
D: TRBD1; size: -; V: TRBV10-1; J: TRBJ1-1; CDR3: CASSRAGDRVGRATEAFF; DNA: TGCGCCAGCAGTCGGGCGGGGGACAGGGTAGGCCGGGCCACTGAAGCTTTCTTT
D: TRBD1; size: once; V: TRBV10-3; J: TRBJ1-5; CDR3: CAISIGTGMEQPQHF; DNA: TGTGCCATCAGTATTGGGACAGGGATGGAACAGCCCCAGCATTTT
D: -; size: once; V: TRBV2; J: TRBJ2-1; CDR3: CASSYSGNEQFF; DNA: TGTGCCAGCAGTTACTCTGGCAATGAGCAGTTCTTC
D: -; size: -; V: TRBV11-2; J: TRBJ1-1; CDR3: CASSLEKGTEAFF; DNA: TGTGCCAGCAGCTTAGAAAAGGGTACTGAAGCTTTCTTT
D: -; size: -; V: TRBV7-2; J: TRBJ1-5; CDR3: CASSLTALSNQPQHF; DNA: TGTGCCAGCAGCCTAACTGCTCTCAGCAATCAGCCCCAGCATTTT
D: -; size: -; V: TRBV9; J: TRBJ2-1; CDR3: CASSVTLGEQFF; DNA: TGTGCCAGCAGCGTGACACTAGGTGAGCAGTTCTTC
D: TRBD1; size: -; V: TRBV4-1; J: TRBJ1-2; CDR3: CASSQRTTGDSYGYTF; DNA: TGCGCCAGCAGCCAACGAACGACAGGGGATAGCTATGGCTACACCTTC
D: -; size: -; V: TRBV5-6; J: TRBJ1-4; CDR3: CASSLVGEGTGEKLFF; DNA: TGTGCCAGCAGCCTGGTGGGAGAGGGGACGGGTGAAAAACTGTTTTTT
D: -; size: -; V: TRBV18; J: TRBJ2-1; CDR3: CASSALSYNEQFF; DNA: TGTGCCAGCTCGGCTCTTAGCTACAATGAGCAGTTCTTC
D: -; size: -; V: TRBV5-4; J: TRBJ1-4; CDR3: CASSSGGEATNEKLFF; DNA: TGTGCCAGCAGCTCCGGTGGGGAAGCAACTAATGAAAAACTGTTTTTT
D: -; size: -; V: TRBV7-9; J: TRBJ2-3; CDR3: CASSKTGTDTQYF; DNA: TGTGCCAGCAGCAAGACTGGCACAGATACGCAGTATTTT
D: TRBD2; size: -; V: TRBV14; J: TRBJ2-7; CDR3: CASSHTRGVADSYEQYF; DNA: TGTGCCAGCAGCCACACCCGGGGGGTAGCGGACTCCTACGAGCAGTACTTC
D: -; size: -; V: TRBV7-3; J: TRBJ2-7; CDR3: CASSPNGLAYEQYF; DNA: TGTGCCAGCAGCCCCAACGGGTTGGCCTACGAGCAGTACTTC
D: -; size: -; V: TRBV19; J: TRBJ2-6; CDR3: CASSTNREWGSGANVLTF; DNA: TGTGCCAGTAGTACAAACAGGGAATGGGGCTCTGGGGCCAACGTCCTGACTTTC
D: TRBD1; size: -; V: TRBV30; J: TRBJ1-2; CDR3: CAWSVGDLRGQGITPGGYTF; DNA: TGTGCCTGGAGTGTAGGAGATCTGAGGGGACAGGGGATTACCCCGGGAGGCTACACCTTC
D: TRBD2; size: -; V: TRBV5-1; J: TRBJ2-3; CDR3: CASSLVRSSGRTGDTQYF; DNA: TGCGCCAGCAGCTTGGTACGGTCTAGCGGGAGAACTGGAGATACGCAGTATTTT
D: -; size: -; V: TRBV28; J: TRBJ2-7; CDR3: CASSSLHEQYF; DNA: TGTGCCAGCAGTTCCCTCCACGAGCAGTACTTC
D: -; size: once; V: TRBV6-5; J: TRBJ1-3; CDR3: CASRSGSGNTIYF; DNA: TGTGCCAGCAGATCTGGGTCTGGAAACACCATATATTTT
D: -; size: -; V: TRBV28; J: TRBJ1-4; CDR3: CASSAYPGAGGEKLFF; DNA: TGTGCCAGCAGCGCCTACCCCGGGGCGGGGGGTGAAAAACTGTTTTTT